These T cell receptor beta chains were read from a single sample in a study of T-cell memory formation after mild COVID-19. TCRdb re-called the 5' RACE reads with MiXCR, one entry per CDR3 protein. This table holds around 530,000 distinct CDR3 sequences, less than 25% found once. The sample consisted of PBMCs or a T cell subset sorted from them (not recorded which). These receptors all come from an adult woman who had mild COVID-19 (a few samples of this study predate the infection). Cell type and time point are not known. Both conserved end residues are part of each CDR3. Fields, in order: J gene, CDR3 length, clone size, D gene, V gene, CDR3 protein, CDR3 DNA. A D gene is named only where the DNA matches it firmly. Where a row states a size, it is once, few, many or the class of an expanded clone; other rows omit it.

>TRBJ2-4|13|NA|NA|TRBV30
CAWSVIAKNIQYF
TGTGCCTGGAGTGTAATAGCCAAAAACATTCAGTACTTC
>TRBJ2-5|15|NA|NA|TRBV15
CATSSQGIIQETQYF
TGTGCCACCAGCAGTCAGGGCATAATACAAGAGACCCAGTACTTC
>TRBJ2-3|15|NA|NA|TRBV7-2
CASSLNRARTDTQYF
TGTGCCAGCAGCCTTAACAGGGCCCGGACAGATACGCAGTATTTT
>TRBJ2-1|11|NA|NA|TRBV25-1
CASSESVEQFF
TGTGCCAGCAGTGAATCGGTTGAGCAGTTCTTC
>TRBJ1-2|13|few|NA|TRBV24-1
CATSDGGNYGYTF
TGTGCCACCAGTGATGGGGGGAACTATGGCTACACCTTC
>TRBJ2-7|14|NA|TRBD1|TRBV12-3/TRBV12-4
CASSFPGQQYEQYF
TGTGCCAGCAGTTTCCCGGGACAGCAGTACGAGCAGTACTTC
>TRBJ2-3|15|NA|NA|TRBV12-3/TRBV12-4
CASRTQAWSTDTQYF
TGTGCCAGCAGAACCCAGGCGTGGAGCACAGATACGCAGTATTTT
>TRBJ2-2|13|many|NA|TRBV7-3
CASSLESTGELFF
TGTGCCAGCAGCTTAGAAAGCACCGGGGAGCTGTTTTTT
>TRBJ2-5|12|NA|NA|TRBV19
CASKGFAETQYF
TGTGCCAGTAAGGGGTTCGCAGAGACCCAGTACTTC
>TRBJ1-2|14|few|TRBD1|TRBV5-3
CARSLGDRDDGYTF
TGTGCCAGAAGCTTAGGGGACAGGGACGATGGCTACACCTTC
>TRBJ1-1|16|many|NA|TRBV7-2
CASSLAPTGRGTEAFF
TGTGCCAGCAGCTTAGCTCCCACAGGGAGAGGCACTGAAGCTTTCTTT
>TRBJ2-1|16|medium-sized|NA|TRBV10-3
CATRGGASGPHNEQFF
TGTGCCACCAGGGGGGGGGCGAGCGGGCCCCACAATGAGCAGTTCTTC
>TRBJ2-7|12|once|NA|TRBV2
CASSNGPYEQYF
TGTGCCAGCAGCAACGGACCCTACGAGCAGTACTTC
>TRBJ1-1|13|few|NA|TRBV3-1
CASSQPQGTEAFF
TGTGCCAGCAGCCAGCCCCAAGGGACTGAAGCTTTCTTT
>TRBJ2-7|14|few|TRBD2|TRBV5-1
CASSFSGGGYEQYF
TGCGCCAGCAGCTTCAGCGGGGGGGGCTACGAGCAGTACTTC
>TRBJ2-5|14|NA|NA|TRBV7-6
CASSMRQAVETQYF
TGTGCCAGCAGCATGCGACAGGCAGTGGAGACCCAGTACTTC
>TRBJ2-3|17|few|TRBD2|TRBV5-6
CASSQVTSGRIGDTQYF
TGTGCCAGCAGTCAGGTGACTAGCGGAAGGATTGGGGATACGCAGTATTTT
>TRBJ2-3|15|few|TRBD2|TRBV5-1
CASSLGSGVTDTQYF
TGCGCCAGCAGCTTGGGGAGCGGGGTCACAGATACGCAGTATTTT
>TRBJ1-2|15|NA|TRBD1|TRBV11-2
CASSRGGQGIYGYTF
TGTGCCAGCAGCCGGGGGGGACAGGGGATCTATGGCTACACCTTC
>TRBJ2-2|18|NA|TRBD2|TRBV7-8
CASSLAASGSGFTGELFF
TGTGCCAGCAGCTTAGCGGCGAGCGGGAGCGGTTTTACCGGGGAGCTGTTTTTT
>TRBJ2-2|14|many|NA|TRBV18
CASSPVQADGELFF
TGTGCCAGCTCACCGGTTCAGGCGGACGGGGAGCTGTTTTTT
>TRBJ1-5|15|few|NA|TRBV29-1
CSVSWGSQGNQPQHF
TGCAGCGTCTCTTGGGGCAGCCAGGGGAATCAGCCCCAGCATTTT
>TRBJ2-7|11|few|NA|TRBV6-5
CASSTVDEQYF
TGTGCCAGCAGTACAGTGGACGAGCAGTACTTC
>TRBJ2-7|13|NA|NA|TRBV3-1
CASSIRHGYEQYF
TGTGCCAGCAGCATAAGGCATGGCTACGAGCAGTACTTC
>TRBJ1-6|13|NA|NA|TRBV10-3
CAIMQGWNSPLHF
TGTGCCATCATGCAGGGGTGGAATTCACCCCTCCACTTT
>TRBJ2-5|15|few|NA|TRBV12-3/TRBV12-4
CASSLLTGPTETQYF
TGTGCCAGCAGTTTGTTGACAGGCCCCACGGAGACCCAGTACTTC
>TRBJ2-3|13|NA|NA|TRBV6-2/TRBV6-3
CASSYSFGITQYF
TGTGCCAGCAGTTACTCTTTTGGGATCACGCAGTATTTT
>TRBJ1-2|14|NA|NA|TRBV6-1
CASSEKGTGYGYTF
TGTGCCAGCAGTGAAAAGGGCACGGGATATGGCTACACCTTC
>TRBJ1-2|16|NA|TRBD1|TRBV6-6
CASDPRDRAGSYGYTF
TGTGCCAGCGATCCACGTGACAGGGCAGGCTCCTATGGCTACACCTTC
>TRBJ2-1|14|NA|NA|TRBV24-1
CATSDGMRYNEQFF
TGTGCCACCAGTGATGGAATGCGGTACAATGAGCAGTTCTTC
>TRBJ2-7|18|few|TRBD2|TRBV7-9
CASSLEYSGRAPAYEQYF
TGTGCCAGCAGCTTAGAATATAGCGGGAGGGCCCCGGCCTACGAGCAGTACTTC
>TRBJ1-5|16|NA|NA|TRBV11-2
CASSSRTGTRGQPQHF
TGTGCCAGCAGCTCTAGGACCGGGACACGGGGTCAGCCCCAGCATTTT
>TRBJ1-5|15|NA|NA|TRBV12-3/TRBV12-4
CASSLGPVGNQPQHF
TGTGCCAGCAGTTTAGGCCCCGTAGGGAATCAGCCCCAGCATTTT
>TRBJ1-2|13|few|TRBD1|TRBV30
CASTGQGGRGYTF
TGTGCCTCCACGGGACAGGGAGGCCGTGGCTACACCTTC
>TRBJ2-3|17|few|NA|TRBV7-3
CASSPSGPLLSTDTQYF
TGTGCCAGCAGCCCCTCCGGCCCCCTCCTTAGCACAGATACGCAGTATTTT